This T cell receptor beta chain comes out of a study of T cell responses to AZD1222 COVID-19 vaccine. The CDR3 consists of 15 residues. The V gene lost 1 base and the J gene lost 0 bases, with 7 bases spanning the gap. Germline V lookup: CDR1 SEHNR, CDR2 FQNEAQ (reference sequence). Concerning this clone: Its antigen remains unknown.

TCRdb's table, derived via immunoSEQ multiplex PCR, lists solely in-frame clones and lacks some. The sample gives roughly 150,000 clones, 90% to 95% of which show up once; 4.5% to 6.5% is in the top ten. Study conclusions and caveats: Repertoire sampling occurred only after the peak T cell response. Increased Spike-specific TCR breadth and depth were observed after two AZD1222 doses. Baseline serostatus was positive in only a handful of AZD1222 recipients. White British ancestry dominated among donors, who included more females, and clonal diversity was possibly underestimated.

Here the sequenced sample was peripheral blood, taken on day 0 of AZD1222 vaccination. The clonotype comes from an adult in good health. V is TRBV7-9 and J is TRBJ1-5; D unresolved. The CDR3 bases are TGTGCCAGCAGCTTAGGCGGGTATAGCAATCAGCCCCAGCATTTT. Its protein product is CASSLGGYSNQPQHF.